The rows below give T cell receptor beta chains drawn from one sample of a study of T cells in Graves' hyperthyroidism and ophthalmopathy. TCRdb processed the multiplex PCR reads anew with MiXCR; each CDR3 protein has one entry. The repertoire holds 300,000 to 400,000 distinct CDR3 sequences, with around 15% as singletons. Sequenced input: blood. These receptors all stem from a woman aged 30 to 39 with Graves' ophthalmopathy. Each CDR3 is given with its conserved first and last residue. Each record gives: D gene, clone size, J gene, V gene, CDR3 DNA, CDR3 protein. A D gene is named only where the DNA matches it firmly. Some rows mark clone size as missing; the rest say once, few, many or name a class of expanded clone.

D: TRBD2
size: -
J: TRBJ2-1
V: TRBV5-1
DNA: TGCGCCAGCAGCTTGGCCGCAACTAGCGACCAGCAGTTCTTC
CDR3: CASSLAATSDQQFF

D: -
size: many
J: TRBJ2-4
V: TRBV14
DNA: TGTGCCAGCAGCCAGCGAGGGTCGAACCAAAACATTCAGTACTTC
CDR3: CASSQRGSNQNIQYF

D: -
size: many
J: TRBJ1-1
V: TRBV7-3
DNA: TGTGCCAGCAGCTCCCAGCCGAACACTGAAGCTTTCTTT
CDR3: CASSSQPNTEAFF

D: TRBD1
size: -
J: TRBJ1-2
V: TRBV29-1
DNA: TGCAGCGTTGATTCTACCGGGACAGGGGGCTATGGCTACACCTTC
CDR3: CSVDSTGTGGYGYTF

D: -
size: -
J: TRBJ2-7
V: TRBV7-6
DNA: TGTGCCAGCAGCCCGCGCACAGTAATTAAAACCTACGAGCAGTACTTC
CDR3: CASSPRTVIKTYEQYF

D: -
size: many
J: TRBJ2-7
V: TRBV7-3
DNA: TGTGCCAGCAGCCCCGGGGTCATCGAGCAGTACTTC
CDR3: CASSPGVIEQYF

D: -
size: many
J: TRBJ1-5
V: TRBV6-1
DNA: TGTGCCAGCAGTGAAGGTCCCGGGGATCAGCCCCAGCATTTT
CDR3: CASSEGPGDQPQHF

D: TRBD2
size: -
J: TRBJ2-1
V: TRBV7-9
DNA: TGTGCCAGCAGCCAAGGGACTAGCGGGAATGATGAGCAGTTCTTC
CDR3: CASSQGTSGNDEQFF

D: -
size: few
J: TRBJ2-5
V: TRBV18
DNA: TGTGCCAGCTCACCAAGATTGGACCCTCAAGAGACCCAGTACTTC
CDR3: CASSPRLDPQETQYF

D: -
size: few
J: TRBJ2-1
V: TRBV24-1
DNA: TGTGCCACCAGTGACCCCTACAATGAGCAGTTCTTC
CDR3: CATSDPYNEQFF

D: -
size: many
J: TRBJ2-3
V: TRBV6-1
DNA: TGTGCCAGCAGTGTCCAGGGTTTAGATACGCAGTATTTT
CDR3: CASSVQGLDTQYF

D: -
size: many
J: TRBJ2-1
V: TRBV5-4
DNA: TGTGCCAGCAGCCTGGATGAAGGGTTGGGCAATGAGCAGTTCTTC
CDR3: CASSLDEGLGNEQFF

D: TRBD2
size: many
J: TRBJ2-3
V: TRBV6-1
DNA: TGTGCCGCTCGAGCGGGGGGCACAGATACGCAGTATTTT
CDR3: CAARAGGTDTQYF

D: -
size: many
J: TRBJ1-2
V: TRBV19
DNA: TGTGCCAGTAGTATATCTGGGCGAAGGGATGGCTACACCTTC
CDR3: CASSISGRRDGYTF

D: TRBD2
size: many
J: TRBJ2-3
V: TRBV15
DNA: TGTGCCACCAGCAGAATAGCGGGGATCACAGATACGCAGTATTTT
CDR3: CATSRIAGITDTQYF

D: -
size: few
J: TRBJ2-7
V: TRBV5-1
DNA: TGCGCCAGCAGCTTGACGGCGGAAACCTACGAGCAGTACTTC
CDR3: CASSLTAETYEQYF

D: -
size: -
J: TRBJ1-5
V: TRBV30
DNA: TGTGCCTGGAGTGTAATAACAGGGCGCAACCAGCCTCAGCATTTT
CDR3: CAWSVITGRNQPQHF

D: -
size: many
J: TRBJ2-5
V: TRBV12-5
DNA: TGTGCTAGTGGTTTGGGGGATCGGGAGACCCAGTACTTC
CDR3: CASGLGDRETQYF

D: TRBD1
size: -
J: TRBJ2-7
V: TRBV28
DNA: TGTGCCAGCAGTCCAGCAGGGGGAATCCCCTACGAGCAGTACTTC
CDR3: CASSPAGGIPYEQYF

D: -
size: -
J: TRBJ2-1
V: TRBV7-3
DNA: TGTGCCAGCAGCTTATTACCGCAGGGCCCACCCGATGAGCAGTTCTTC
CDR3: CASSLLPQGPPDEQFF

D: -
size: many
J: TRBJ1-1
V: TRBV27
DNA: TGTGCCAGCAGTTCCCCCGGGACACCAAACACTGAAGCTTTCTTT
CDR3: CASSSPGTPNTEAFF

D: -
size: many
J: TRBJ1-5
V: TRBV7-9
DNA: TGTGCCAGCAGCTTAAGCCAGGGTAGTCAGCCCCAGCATTTT
CDR3: CASSLSQGSQPQHF

D: TRBD1
size: many
J: TRBJ1-4
V: TRBV6-1
DNA: TGTGCCAGCAGTTCCCCGACAGGGCAGCGAGAAAAACTGTTTTTT
CDR3: CASSSPTGQREKLFF

D: -
size: many
J: TRBJ2-5
V: TRBV28
DNA: TGTGCCAGCAGTTTGCAGCAAGAGACCCAGTACTTC
CDR3: CASSLQQETQYF

D: -
size: -
J: TRBJ2-1
V: TRBV5-8
DNA: TGTGCCAGCAGCTTGTTCATTAATGAGCAGTTCTTC
CDR3: CASSLFINEQFF

D: -
size: many
J: TRBJ2-7
V: TRBV30
DNA: TGTGCCTGGAGTGTGGAGGGGGCAACGGGCTACGAGCAGTACTTC
CDR3: CAWSVEGATGYEQYF

D: TRBD1
size: -
J: TRBJ1-4
V: TRBV28
DNA: TGTGCCAGCAGTCCACCTGACAGGGTATTGGAAAAACTGTTTTTT
CDR3: CASSPPDRVLEKLFF

D: -
size: many
J: TRBJ2-3
V: TRBV7-6
DNA: TGTGCCAGCAGCTACACTAGTGTTGGCACAGATACGCAGTATTTT
CDR3: CASSYTSVGTDTQYF

D: TRBD1
size: -
J: TRBJ1-1
V: TRBV20-1
DNA: TGCAGTGCTAGAGATAGGGGGCGAATGAACACTGAAGCCTTCTTT
CDR3: CSARDRGRMNTEAFF

D: TRBD2
size: many
J: TRBJ2-1
V: TRBV20-1
DNA: TGCAGTGCTAGACCCATAGCGGGGACCTACAATGAGCAGTTCTTC
CDR3: CSARPIAGTYNEQFF

D: TRBD1
size: many
J: TRBJ1-2
V: TRBV12-3/TRBV12-4
DNA: TGTGCCAGCAGTTTCCGGGACAGGGCTGGGAACTATGGCTACACCTTC
CDR3: CASSFRDRAGNYGYTF

D: TRBD2
size: -
J: TRBJ2-1
V: TRBV2
DNA: TGTGCCAGCAGTGAAGTTGAACTAGCGGGGGGGAGCTACAATGAGCAGTTCTTC
CDR3: CASSEVELAGGSYNEQFF

D: -
size: -
J: TRBJ1-5
V: TRBV7-9
DNA: TGTGCCAGGGGGGGGGAGGTTTGTCAGCCCCAGCATTTT
CDR3: CARGGEVCQPQHF

D: TRBD2
size: many
J: TRBJ2-5
V: TRBV7-9
DNA: TGTGCCAGCAGGAGAGGGAGCGGGGGCCTCCAAGAGACCCAGTACTTC
CDR3: CASRRGSGGLQETQYF